This TCR beta chain was captured in a study of post-analysis software for immune sequencing data (dated by TCRdb to between 2014 and 2017). Turning to the overall study: The recorded disease courses included relapsing-remitting, secondary progressive and progressive-relapsing multiple sclerosis, and some patients had no subtype annotation. The multiple sclerosis patient repertoires were compared with around ten previously published healthy control repertoires from donors aged roughly 6 to 27 years. A subset of samples was prepared in parallel using single-end sample barcoding, then pooled and co-amplified after Illumina adapter ligation.

Inclusive of the bounding cysteine and phenylalanine, the CDR3 is 11 residues long. Only the CDR3 region is kept as DNA, spanning 33 bases read in frame from base 1. V is reduced by 2 bases and J by 9 bases, leaving a spacing of 7 bases between them. To note about this clonotype: What this receptor recognizes is not known. Base quality data are lacking; no much larger clone is found one base away.

Libraries came from PCR. Sequenced on an Illumina HiSeq 2500. To reduce PCR and sequencing biases, unique molecular identifiers were built into the TCR beta cDNA libraries. Approximately 500,000 cDNA molecules were obtained per 1 to 10 million input T cells, so each molecule approximated one T cell. The same protocol used for the earlier healthy control dataset was applied to prepare and sequence the patient libraries. Samples belonging to the same batch were prepared together, multiplexed and sequenced on a shared HiSeq lane. The source study handled its data this way. MIGEC handled the raw barcoded reads, throwing out single-read molecular identifier groups before consensus assembly and CDR3 extraction. VDJtools was used for post-analysis of the clonotype tables, and diversity was normalized by down-sampling every dataset to the size of the smallest sample. Repertoire overlap clustering matched CDR3 amino acid but not nucleotide sequences to correct batch-related cross-sample contamination. The public reads were quality trimmed at Q25 with fastp and then assembled into clones with MiXCR by TCRdb, keeping productive beta chains. Entries are consolidated by CDR3 protein sequence, retaining the most common genes and DNA. The V and J calls come from TCRdb's annotation, not from the publication. This sample lists 700,000 to 900,000 distinct CDR3 sequences; just over 45% were detected once. The top ten constitute 4.9% of the sample.

The paper as a whole reports these results and caveats: Direct clustering with F measure revealed strong co-clustering of samples prepared in the same batch, which led to a batch-effect correction. Multiple sclerosis patients had significantly lower normalized Chao1 diversity than controls, a result that suggests substantial peripheral T-cell clonal expansion. Significantly higher frequencies in patients than in controls were found for about five TRBV segments, including TRBV5-6, TRBV5-1 and TRBV20-1. The control group was slightly older than the multiple sclerosis patient group.

To demonstrate the VDJtools post-analysis software, the study profiled TCR beta repertoires from the peripheral blood of around 13 young patients with multiple sclerosis. The patients with multiple sclerosis were children and adolescents between about 6 and 17 years of age. Sequenced material: blood. The chain couples TRBV12-3 or TRBV12-4 to TRBJ1-1, with the D gene call left open. This TCR came from a girl between 5 and 17 years old with multiple sclerosis. The CDR3 protein is CASSLLGKAFF. DNA sequence: TGTGCCAGCAGTTTACTTGGGAAAGCTTTCTTT.